This T cell receptor beta chain is drawn from a study of blood T cell repertoires in COVID-19. TCRdb's copy holds only in-frame clones and misses some; the assay was immunoSEQ multiplex PCR. The sample carries 200,000 to 250,000 clones, approximately 90% recorded once. Recovered status in Cohort 3 required two negative PCRs, clearance, or symptom resolution. Sample: PBMCs or T cells enriched from blood (not recorded which). The clonotype originates from a young man who had recovered from COVID-19.

CDR3 in amino acids: CASSQSARGSPLHF. The CDR3 nucleotides read TGTGCCAGCAGCCAATCAGCCAGGGGTTCACCCCTCCACTTT. This rearrangement joins TRBV3-1 (or the pseudogene TRBV3-2) to TRBJ1-6; TRBD1 might be the D (6 bases). This CDR3 comprises 14 residues. Germline CDR1 and CDR2: LGHDT and YNNKEL (reference sequence). V gave up 2 bases and J gave up 9 bases, with 11 bases separating them.